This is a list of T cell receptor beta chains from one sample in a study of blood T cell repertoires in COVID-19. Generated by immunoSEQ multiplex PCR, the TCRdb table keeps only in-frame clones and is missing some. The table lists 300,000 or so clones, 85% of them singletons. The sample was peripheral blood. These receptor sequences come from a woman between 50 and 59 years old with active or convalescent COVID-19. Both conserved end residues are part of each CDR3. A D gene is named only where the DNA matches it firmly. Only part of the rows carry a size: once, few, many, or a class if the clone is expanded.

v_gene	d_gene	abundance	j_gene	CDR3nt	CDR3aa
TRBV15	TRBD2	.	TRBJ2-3	TGTGCCACCAGTATTGGGACTAGCGGGGCTTATAGCACAGATACGCAGTATTTT	CATSIGTSGAYSTDTQYF
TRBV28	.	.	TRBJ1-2	TGTGCCAGCAGCGGACAAGGGGGACGCTATGGCTACACCTTC	CASSGQGGRYGYTF
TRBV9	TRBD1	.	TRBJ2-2	TGTGCCAGCAGTCGTATTACAGGGGGATCTTCCGGGGAGCTGTTTTTT	CASSRITGGSSGELFF
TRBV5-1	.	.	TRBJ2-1	TGCGCCAGCAGCTTGCGGTTAGCGGCGCCTGACAATGAGCAGTTCTTC	CASSLRLAAPDNEQFF
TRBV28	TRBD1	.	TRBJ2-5	TGTGCCAGCAGTCCACGGACAGGGGGGACCCAGTACTTC	CASSPRTGGTQYF
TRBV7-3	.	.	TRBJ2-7	TGTGCCAGCAGCAGGGACATTTTTGGGGGTATCGACGAGCAGTACTTC	CASSRDIFGGIDEQYF
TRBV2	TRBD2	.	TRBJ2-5	TGTGCCAGCAGTGGGACTAGCGGGACGGAGACCCAGTACTTC	CASSGTSGTETQYF
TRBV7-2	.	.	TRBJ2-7	TGTGCCAGCAGCTTAGTAACAACGGGGCAGTACTTC	CASSLVTTGQYF
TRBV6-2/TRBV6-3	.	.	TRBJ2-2	TGTGCCAGCAGTTGGAGGTTTGACACCGGGGAGCTGTTTTTT	CASSWRFDTGELFF
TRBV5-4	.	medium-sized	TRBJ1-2	TGTGCCAGCAGCTTGCCGACCCAGGGGTCTGGTGGCTACACCTTC	CASSLPTQGSGGYTF
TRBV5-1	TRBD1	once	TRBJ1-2	TGCGCCAGCAGCCCGCAGACAGGGGACTATGGCTACACCTTC	CASSPQTGDYGYTF
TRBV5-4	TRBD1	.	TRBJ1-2	TGTGCCAGCAGCTTAAACAGGGGCGTCTATGGCTACACCTTC	CASSLNRGVYGYTF
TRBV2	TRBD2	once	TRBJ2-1	TGTGCCAGCAGTGAAAGGACTAGCGGGATCGGCTCCTACAATGAGCAGTTCTTC	CASSERTSGIGSYNEQFF
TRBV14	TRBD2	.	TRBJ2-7	TGTGCCAGCAGCCAAGGTCTAGCGGGAGGGCCCTACGAGCAGTACTTC	CASSQGLAGGPYEQYF
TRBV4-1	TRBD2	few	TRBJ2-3	TGCGCCAGCAGAGCCAGACTAGCGGGAGGAACAGATACGCAGTATTTT	CASRARLAGGTDTQYF
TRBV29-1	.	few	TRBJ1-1	TGCAGCGCTGGAACAGGAGGGGCTTTCTTT	CSAGTGGAFF
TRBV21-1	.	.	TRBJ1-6	TGTGCCAGCAGCAAATTAGGGGGTTTAGAGGATAATTCACCCCTCCACTTT	CASSKLGGLEDNSPLHF
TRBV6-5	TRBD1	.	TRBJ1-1	TGTGCCAGCAGTTCGACAGGGTCCACTGAAGCTTTCTTT	CASSSTGSTEAFF
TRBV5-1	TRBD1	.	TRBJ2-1	TGCGCCAGCAGCTTGGTTCCGAATCCGGGACAGGGAGGAGGTGAGCAGTTCTTC	CASSLVPNPGQGGGEQFF
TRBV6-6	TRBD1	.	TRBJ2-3	TGTGCCAGCAGGACAGGGGGCGCGGATACGCAGTATTTT	CASRTGGADTQYF
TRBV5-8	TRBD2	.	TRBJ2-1	TGTGCCAGCAGTCTCCCGGGGGCGAGCGGGAGCTACAATGAGCAGTTCTTC	CASSLPGASGSYNEQFF
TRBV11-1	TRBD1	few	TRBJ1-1	TGTGCCAGCAGCCGACAGGGAAACACTGAAGCTTTCTTT	CASSRQGNTEAFF
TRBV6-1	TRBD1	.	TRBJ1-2	TGTGCCAGCAGTGAAAGAGCAGGGGGCTATGGCTACACCTTC	CASSERAGGYGYTF
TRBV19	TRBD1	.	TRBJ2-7	TGTGCCAGTAGTCCGGCAGGGGGTACCTACGAGCAGTACTTC	CASSPAGGTYEQYF
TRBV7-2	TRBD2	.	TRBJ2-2	TGTGCCAGCAGCTTCTCGGGACTAGCGGGAGCGAACACCGGGGAGCTGTTTTTT	CASSFSGLAGANTGELFF
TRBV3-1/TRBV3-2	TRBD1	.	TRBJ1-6	TGTGCCAGCAGCGGCCTGGGACAGGGGAATTCACCCCTCCACTTT	CASSGLGQGNSPLHF
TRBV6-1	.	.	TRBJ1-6	TGTGCCAGCAGTGAAGCGGTGGGGGGGTGGTCACCCCTCCACTTT	CASSEAVGGWSPLHF